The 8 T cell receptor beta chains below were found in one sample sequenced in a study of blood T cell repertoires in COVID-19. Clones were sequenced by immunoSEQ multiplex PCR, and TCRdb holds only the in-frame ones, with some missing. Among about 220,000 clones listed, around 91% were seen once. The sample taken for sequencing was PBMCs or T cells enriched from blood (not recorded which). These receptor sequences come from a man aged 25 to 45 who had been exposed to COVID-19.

CDR3 region: CASSSGTGDFYGYTF. The CDR3 nucleotides are TGCGCCAGCAGCTCCGGGACAGGCGATTTCTATGGCTACACCTTC. This chain links TRBV5-1 with TRBJ1-2; 8 positions agree with TRBD1. The V segment lost 3 bases and the J segment 4 bases; nucleotides outside the gene matches: 8. This CDR3 comprises 15 residues. Germline CDR1 reads SGHRS; CDR2 reads YFSETQ.

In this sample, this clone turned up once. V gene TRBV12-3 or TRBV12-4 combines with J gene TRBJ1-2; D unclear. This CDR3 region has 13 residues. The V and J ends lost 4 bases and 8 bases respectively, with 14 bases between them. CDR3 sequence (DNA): TGTGCCAGCAGTTGGACGGGATTCAGGGGCTACACCTTC. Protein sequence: CASSWTGFRGYTF.

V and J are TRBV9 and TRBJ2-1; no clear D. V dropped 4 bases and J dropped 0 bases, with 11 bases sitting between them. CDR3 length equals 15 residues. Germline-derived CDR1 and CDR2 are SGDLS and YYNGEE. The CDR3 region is CASSPLGSSYNEQFF. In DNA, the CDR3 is TGTGCCAGCAGCCCACTCGGTAGCTCCTACAATGAGCAGTTCTTC.

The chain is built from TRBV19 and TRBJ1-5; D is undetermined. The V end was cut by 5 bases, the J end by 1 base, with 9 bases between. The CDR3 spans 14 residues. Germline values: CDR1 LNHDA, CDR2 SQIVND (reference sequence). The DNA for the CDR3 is TGTGCCAGTAGTCGTGGAGTCAGCAATCAGCCCCAGCATTTT. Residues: CASSRGVSNQPQHF.

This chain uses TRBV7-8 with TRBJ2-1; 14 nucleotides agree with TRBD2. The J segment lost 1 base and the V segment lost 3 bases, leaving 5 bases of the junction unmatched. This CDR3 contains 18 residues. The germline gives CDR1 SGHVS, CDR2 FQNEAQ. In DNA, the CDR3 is TGTGCCAGCAGCTTGACTAGCGGGGGGGCCCGTTCCTACAATGAGCAGTTCTTC. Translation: CASSLTSGGARSYNEQFF.

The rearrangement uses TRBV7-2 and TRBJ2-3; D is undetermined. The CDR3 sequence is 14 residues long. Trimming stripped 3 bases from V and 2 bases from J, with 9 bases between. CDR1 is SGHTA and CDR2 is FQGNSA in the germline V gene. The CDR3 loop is CASSFGPVTDTQYF. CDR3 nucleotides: TGTGCCAGCAGCTTTGGTCCGGTCACAGATACGCAGTATTTT.

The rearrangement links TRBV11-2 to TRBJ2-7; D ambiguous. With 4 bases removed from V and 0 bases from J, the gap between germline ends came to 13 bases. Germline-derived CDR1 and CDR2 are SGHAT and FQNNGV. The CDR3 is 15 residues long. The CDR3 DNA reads TGTGCCAGCAGCTCCCTCACTGGAGCCTCCTACGAGCAGTACTTC. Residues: CASSSLTGASYEQYF.

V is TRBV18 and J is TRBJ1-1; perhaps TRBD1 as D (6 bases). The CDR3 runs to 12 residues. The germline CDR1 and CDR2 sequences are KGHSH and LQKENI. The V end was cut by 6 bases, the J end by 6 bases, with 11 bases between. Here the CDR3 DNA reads TGTGCCAGCTCGTCACAGGGATCTGAAGCTTTCTTT. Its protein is CASSSQGSEAFF.